The clone carrying this T cell receptor (beta chain) appeared a few times. This entry belongs to a study of blood T cell repertoires in COVID-19. About the study: Acute-phase and convalescent COVID-19 samples originated in the United States, Italy and Spain. PBMCs, B-cell-depleted T cells, or T cells were the source of the cDNA or gDNA that made up the material.

In the source study's methods: Estimation of nucleated cell counts relied on the amplification of reference gene primers. TCRdb keeps only in-frame clones here, not all; method: immunoSEQ multiplex PCR. D and trimming come from the DNA, and the V and J calls and clone size come from that table. Here the sample spans more than 110,000 clones, approximately 78% being singletons. V trimming: 5 bases; J trimming: 10 bases; junction bases outside the gene matches: 5. Germline V gene data show CDR1 as MNHNY and CDR2 as SVGAGI (reference sequence). The CDR3 spans 12 residues. Sequencing used peripheral blood. V and J are TRBV6-6 and TRBJ2-1, with 7 bases identical to TRBD1. The TCR sequence derives from a woman at least 80 years old with acute or convalescent COVID-19. CDR3 DNA: TGTGCCAGCAGTAGAACAGGGGACGAGCAGTTCTTC. Protein product: CASSRTGDEQFF.